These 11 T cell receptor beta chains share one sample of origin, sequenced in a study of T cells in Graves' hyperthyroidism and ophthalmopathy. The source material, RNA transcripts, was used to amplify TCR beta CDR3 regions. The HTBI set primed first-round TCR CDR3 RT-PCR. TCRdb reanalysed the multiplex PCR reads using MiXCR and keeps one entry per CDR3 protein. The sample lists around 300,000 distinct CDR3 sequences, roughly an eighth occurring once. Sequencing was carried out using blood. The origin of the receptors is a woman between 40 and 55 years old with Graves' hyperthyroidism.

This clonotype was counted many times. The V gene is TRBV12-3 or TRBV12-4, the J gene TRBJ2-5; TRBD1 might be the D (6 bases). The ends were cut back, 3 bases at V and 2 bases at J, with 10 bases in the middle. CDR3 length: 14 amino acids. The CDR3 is CASSLRQAQETQYF. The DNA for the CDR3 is TGTGCCAGCAGTTTGCGACAGGCTCAAGAGACCCAGTACTTC.

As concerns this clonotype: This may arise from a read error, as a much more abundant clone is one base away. Here the CDR3 DNA reads TGTGCCAGCAGTTTATCAACAGGGACGGGAGACAATGAGCAGTTCTTC. Protein product: CASSLSTGTGDNEQFF. The V call is TRBV12-3 or TRBV12-4, the J call TRBJ2-1, with D possibly being TRBD1 or TRBD2 (6 bases each). The CDR3 runs to 16 residues. The ends were cut back, 2 bases at V and 5 bases at J, with 16 bases in the middle.

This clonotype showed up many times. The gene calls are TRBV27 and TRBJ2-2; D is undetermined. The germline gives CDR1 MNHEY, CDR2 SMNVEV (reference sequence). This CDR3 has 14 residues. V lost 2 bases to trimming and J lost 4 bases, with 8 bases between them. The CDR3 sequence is CASSLLTPTGELFF. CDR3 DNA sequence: TGTGCCAGCAGTTTACTAACACCCACCGGGGAGCTGTTTTTT.

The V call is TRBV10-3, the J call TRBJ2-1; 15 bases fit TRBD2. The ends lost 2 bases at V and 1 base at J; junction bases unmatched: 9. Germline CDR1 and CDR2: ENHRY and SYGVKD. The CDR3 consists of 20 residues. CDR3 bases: TGTGCCATCAGTGAGAAGGGGACTAGCGGGAGGAAAGGGTCCTACAATGAGCAGTTCTTC. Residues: CAISEKGTSGRKGSYNEQFF.

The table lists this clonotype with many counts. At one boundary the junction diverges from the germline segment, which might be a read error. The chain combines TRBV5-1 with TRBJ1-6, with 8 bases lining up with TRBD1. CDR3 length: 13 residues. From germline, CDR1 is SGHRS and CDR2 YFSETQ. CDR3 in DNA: TGTGCCAGCAGTTTGACAGGGGTGTCACCCCTCCACTTT. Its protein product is CASSLTGVSPLHF.

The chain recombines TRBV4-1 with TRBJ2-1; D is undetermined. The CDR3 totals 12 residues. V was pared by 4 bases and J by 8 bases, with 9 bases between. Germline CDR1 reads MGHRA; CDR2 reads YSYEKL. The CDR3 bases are TGCGCCAGCAGCCCCGGACCGGATGAGCAGTTCTTC. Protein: CASSPGPDEQFF.

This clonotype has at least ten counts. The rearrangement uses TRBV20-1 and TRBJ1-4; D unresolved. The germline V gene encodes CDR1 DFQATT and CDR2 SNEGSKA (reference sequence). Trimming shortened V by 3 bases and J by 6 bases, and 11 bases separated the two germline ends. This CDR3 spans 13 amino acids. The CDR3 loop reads CSASTHEDEKLFF. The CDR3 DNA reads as TGCAGTGCTAGTACACATGAGGATGAAAAACTGTTTTTT.

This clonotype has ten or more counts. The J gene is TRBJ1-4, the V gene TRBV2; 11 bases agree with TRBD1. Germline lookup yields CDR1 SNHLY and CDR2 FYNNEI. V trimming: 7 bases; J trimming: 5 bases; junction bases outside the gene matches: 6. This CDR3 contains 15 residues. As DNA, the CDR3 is TGTGCCAGCACCGACGGGGACAGGGGGAATGAAAAACTGTTTTTT. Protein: CASTDGDRGNEKLFF.

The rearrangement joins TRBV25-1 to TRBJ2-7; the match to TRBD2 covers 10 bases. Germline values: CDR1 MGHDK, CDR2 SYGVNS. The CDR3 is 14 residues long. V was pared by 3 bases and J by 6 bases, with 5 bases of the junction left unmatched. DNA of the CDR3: TGTGCCAGCAGTGATAGCGGGAGGATACTCGAGCAGTACTTC. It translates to CASSDSGRILEQYF.

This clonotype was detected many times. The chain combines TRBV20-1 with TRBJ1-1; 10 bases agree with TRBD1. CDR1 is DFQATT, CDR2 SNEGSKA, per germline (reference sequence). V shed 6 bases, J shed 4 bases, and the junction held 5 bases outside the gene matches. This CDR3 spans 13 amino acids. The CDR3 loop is CSAPGQGFTEAFF. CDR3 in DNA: TGCAGTGCGCCGGGACAGGGGTTCACTGAAGCTTTCTTT.

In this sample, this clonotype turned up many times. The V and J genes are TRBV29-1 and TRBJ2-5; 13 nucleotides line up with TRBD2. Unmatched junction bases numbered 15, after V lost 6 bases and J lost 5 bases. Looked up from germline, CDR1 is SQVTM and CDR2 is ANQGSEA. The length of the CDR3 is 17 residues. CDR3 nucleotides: TGCAGCGTGATACTAGCGGGAGGGCCAGGTTTCGGTGAGACCCAGTACTTC. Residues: CSVILAGGPGFGETQYF.